The 5 T cell receptor beta chains listed next were all sequenced from one sample in a study of OX40 agonist ivuxolimab in advanced cancers. The library was generated by the immunoSEQ multiplex PCR assay. TCRdb carries this immuneACCESS record with in-frame sequences only. Its versions omit some clonotypes, under half of them owing to an unresolved V gene in the studies checked, with the rest unexplained. In all, the sample holds tens of thousands of clones, and 80% to 90% of those were seen once. Clones ranked in the top ten supply 4% to 5% of the sample. This specimen consisted of CD4+ or CD8+ T cells sorted from blood, obtained in a trial of the OX40 agonist ivuxolimab. The receptors stem from an adult with an advanced solid tumor such as melanoma, head and neck, liver or kidney cancer.

This chain uses TRBV4-1 with TRBJ1-6; possible D gene TRBD1, 5 bases. The CDR3 consists of 16 residues. V gave up 0 bases and J gave up 3 bases, with 9 bases separating them. The germline V gene encodes CDR1 MGHRA and CDR2 YSYEKL. CDR3: CASSQDWGLYNSPLHF. The DNA for the CDR3 is TGCGCCAGCAGCCAAGATTGGGGACTCTATAATTCACCCCTCCACTTT.

The chain links TRBV5-1 to TRBJ1-3, with a possible D match to TRBD1 (6 bases). Germline loops: CDR1 SGHRS, CDR2 YFSETQ. Trimming removed 7 bases from V and 4 bases from J, with 12 bases in between. The CDR3 runs to 13 residues. CDR3 region: CASQQGLGNTIYF. As DNA, the CDR3 is TGCGCCAGCCAACAGGGTTTGGGAAACACCATATATTTT.

The chain joins TRBV6-1 to TRBJ2-7; TRBD1 is a possible D gene (5 bases). The germline gives CDR1 MNHNS, CDR2 SASEGT. The CDR3 spans 16 residues. The ends were cut back, 2 bases at V and 4 bases at J, with 18 bases in the middle. The CDR3 loop reads CASSEYQLVQEYEQYF. CDR3 coding DNA: TGTGCCAGCAGTGAATATCAGCTTGTACAGGAATACGAGCAGTACTTC.

The J gene is TRBJ1-3, the V gene TRBV6-5; D gene ambiguous. Looked up from germline, CDR1 is MNHEY and CDR2 is SVGAGI. The CDR3 is made up of 13 amino acids. The V gene lost 5 bases and the J gene lost 2 bases, with 7 bases spanning the gap. CDR3 protein: CASSGSPGNTIYF. DNA for the CDR3: TGTGCCAGCAGTGGCTCCCCTGGAAACACCATATATTTT.

In this sample, this clone turned up once. This chain joins TRBV6-1 and TRBJ2-7; D call uncertain. The CDR3 consists of 13 residues. V lost 6 bases and J 1 base, leaving 10 bases between the germline ends. Germline V gives CDR1 MNHNS, CDR2 SASEGT. The CDR3 nucleotides are TGTGCCAGCAGGGCAGAGACTTCCTACGAGCAGTACTTC. It yields the protein CASRAETSYEQYF.